This TCR beta chain was documented in a study of T cells in Graves' hyperthyroidism and ophthalmopathy (dated by TCRdb to about 2019). A note on the overall study: Peripheral blood samples were taken at the time of initial diagnosis, prior to any treatment. To identify TCR V-J signatures that set the groups apart, the researchers used a discovery cohort of 100 patients, made up of about 44 with Graves' ophthalmopathy and about 60 with stable Graves' hyperthyroidism. Whether ophthalmopathy could be predicted prospectively was tested in an independent validation cohort made up of approximately 19 hyperthyroidism patients plus 17 patients who later progressed to ophthalmopathy. The 95 to 100 discovery patients were divided at random into training and test sets in a 7:3 ratio. The study also compared thyroid tissue and blood T-cell repertoires from about six Graves' hyperthyroidism patients. After blood sampling, hyperthyroidism patients were treated with methimazole at a starting dose of 30 mg daily, and ophthalmopathy patients were treated with high-dose intravenous methylprednisolone. TCR Vbeta CDR3 sequencing of some 140 peripheral blood samples (more than 40 ophthalmopathy, about 80 hyperthyroidism and roughly 17 progressor patients) is reported in the paper. Overall study outcomes, separate from this receptor: Most expanded thyroid clonotypes (frequency above 0.001) were also detected in blood, a finding suggesting that blood repertoires may reflect thyroid immune responses. In cross-validation, a model built on a 13 V-J signature told ophthalmopathy apart from stable hyperthyroidism with about 90% sensitivity and 81% to 82% specificity, and in testing the same model reached 80%/75%. Sample size was not statistically predetermined, and blinding of investigators to group allocation was not performed. During validation, the model predicted progression to ophthalmopathy a median of roughly 7.1 months ahead of onset, with approximately 70% sensitivity and roughly 72% specificity.

The TCR beta CDR3 regions were amplified from RNA transcripts. The first round of RT-PCR for the TCR CDR3 was performed with the HTBI primer set and the Qiagen OneStep RT-PCR kit. A second multiplex PCR round built the libraries, followed by size selection and purification. Libraries were sequenced paired-end with 100 bp reads on an Illumina HiSeq2000. Per the authors' processing: SOAPnuke was used to process the raw data, with reads discarded if the reads contained adapters or uncalled bases, had a mean Phred below 15, or lacked an exact constant-primer or identifier match. COPE v1.2.5 was used to merge the high-quality paired reads, and each unique nucleotide sequence was defined as a clonotype. MiTCR v1.1 was used to align clonotypes to the IMGT TRBV, TRBD and TRBJ reference segments. Analysis was restricted to V-J combinations with a frequency above 0.0001, which covered 98% to 99.2% of repertoires. The TCS score was defined as the ratio of F50 (clonal expansion) to E x V (chaos), calculated using BLOSUM62-based TCRdist between CDR3 peptides within each V-J. Welch's t-statistics and random forest reduced around 550 V-J features to 10 to 15, which were used in a naive Bayes classifier (R e1071). The raw public data were reprocessed by TCRdb itself: fastp quality trimming at Q25, MiXCR clonotype calling, in-frame beta chains only. Merged by CDR3 protein, the rows form single entries marked with the most common genes and DNA. Here the V and J calls rest on TCRdb's processing, not on the authors' analysis. This sample lists about 380,000 distinct CDR3 sequences; less than 20% were detected once. Of the sample, around two fifths is held by the ten largest clones.

There are many counts of this clonotype. No cognate antigen has been identified for it. Base qualities are not at hand, and no much larger clone is one base apart. CDR1 is given as SGHRS and CDR2 as YFSETQ, both from the germline V gene. The CDR3 measures 16 amino acids from cysteine to phenylalanine. Only CDR3 DNA remains: 48 bases, in frame from the first base. The V end loses 0 bases and the J end loses 3 bases, and a stretch of 13 bases separates them. Moderately to severely active disease, a Clinical Activity Score of at least 3, a NOSPECS grade of at least 4, and a duration under 3 months were present in ophthalmopathy patients. Patients with uncontrolled infections, other autoimmune diseases, pregnancy or lactation were excluded. Diagnoses were established on the basis of clinical symptoms, serum thyroxine and TRAb, thyroid ultrasound, and orbital computed tomography. PBMCs were separated from 10 ml of fresh peripheral blood using Ficoll-Paque density gradient centrifugation. Total RNA was extracted with Trizol reagent, and quality was checked on an Agilent 2100 Bioanalyzer.

Sequenced input: blood. Recombination joined TRBV5-1 with TRBJ1-3; there is no confident call for the D gene. The origin of this receptor is a man between 18 and 29 years old with Graves' ophthalmopathy. CDR3 loop: CASSLDRGVGGNTIYF. The nucleotide sequence reads as follows: TGCGCCAGCAGCTTGGATCGGGGAGTAGGTGGAAACACCATATATTTT.